The rows below give T cell receptor beta chains drawn from one sample of a study of long-term antiretroviral therapy in people with HIV. Repertoires were generated with immunoSEQ multiplex PCR, while TCRdb's copy carries only in-frame clones and drops some. The sample has 15,000 to 20,000 clones; roughly 77% are singletons. Sample: unsorted PBMCs, taken 0.3 years after starting antiretroviral therapy. The receptors derive from a man aged 18 to 29 with HIV. Both conserved end residues are part of each CDR3. A D gene is named only where the DNA matches it firmly. The listing skips clone size in some rows; elsewhere it reads once, few, many or a size class.

v_call: TRBV28; j_call: TRBJ1-4; cdr3_length: 15; d_call: NA; clone_size: NA; cdr3_aa: CASSIPGATNEKLFF; cdr3_nt: TGTGCCAGCAGCATTCCGGGGGCAACTAATGAAAAACTGTTTTTT
v_call: TRBV5-1; j_call: TRBJ1-2; cdr3_length: 12; d_call: NA; clone_size: few; cdr3_aa: CASSLDGYGYTF; cdr3_nt: TGCGCCAGCAGCTTGGACGGGTACGGCTACACCTTC
v_call: TRBV2; j_call: TRBJ2-2; cdr3_length: 16; d_call: NA; clone_size: NA; cdr3_aa: CATEEGGRDNTGELFF; cdr3_nt: TGTGCCACCGAGGAGGGGGGACGTGACAACACCGGGGAGCTGTTTTTT
v_call: TRBV9; j_call: TRBJ1-3; cdr3_length: 17; d_call: NA; clone_size: NA; cdr3_aa: CASSVAGRQVSGNTIYF; cdr3_nt: TGTGCCAGCAGCGTAGCAGGGAGACAGGTCTCTGGAAACACCATATATTTT
v_call: TRBV25-1; j_call: TRBJ1-2; cdr3_length: 13; d_call: TRBD1; clone_size: NA; cdr3_aa: CASSAGTGDGYTF; cdr3_nt: TGTGCCAGCAGTGCCGGGACAGGGGATGGCTACACCTTC
v_call: TRBV7-9; j_call: TRBJ2-1; cdr3_length: 16; d_call: TRBD1; clone_size: NA; cdr3_aa: CASSLPGTGASHEQFF; cdr3_nt: TGTGCCAGCAGCTTACCCGGGACAGGGGCTTCCCATGAGCAGTTCTTC
v_call: TRBV13; j_call: TRBJ2-2; cdr3_length: 16; d_call: NA; clone_size: NA; cdr3_aa: CASSLPLTGNTGELFF; cdr3_nt: TGTGCCAGCAGCTTACCCCTAACCGGGAACACCGGGGAGCTGTTTTTT
v_call: TRBV10-3; j_call: TRBJ2-5; cdr3_length: 12; d_call: NA; clone_size: NA; cdr3_aa: CAISQRAETQYF; cdr3_nt: TGTGCCATCAGCCAGCGGGCAGAGACCCAGTACTTC
v_call: TRBV7-9; j_call: TRBJ1-4; cdr3_length: 12; d_call: NA; clone_size: few; cdr3_aa: CASSLDDEKLFF; cdr3_nt: TGTGCCAGCAGCTTAGATGATGAAAAACTGTTTTTT
v_call: TRBV5-8; j_call: TRBJ1-1; cdr3_length: 14; d_call: TRBD1; clone_size: NA; cdr3_aa: CASTFDRGNTEAFF; cdr3_nt: TGTGCCAGCACGTTCGACAGGGGGAACACTGAAGCTTTCTTT
v_call: TRBV28; j_call: TRBJ2-2; cdr3_length: 13; d_call: NA; clone_size: NA; cdr3_aa: CASSLRGTGELFF; cdr3_nt: TGTGCCAGCAGCCTGCGGGGAACCGGGGAGCTGTTTTTT
v_call: TRBV5-1; j_call: TRBJ1-3; cdr3_length: 17; d_call: TRBD1; clone_size: NA; cdr3_aa: CASSWGGGSFSGNTIYF; cdr3_nt: TGCGCCAGCAGCTGGGGAGGGGGCAGCTTCTCTGGAAACACCATATATTTT
v_call: TRBV6-1; j_call: TRBJ2-7; cdr3_length: 15; d_call: NA; clone_size: once; cdr3_aa: CASSVSGSSSYEQYF; cdr3_nt: TGTGCCAGCAGTGTCTCGGGGTCGAGCTCCTACGAGCAGTACTTC
v_call: TRBV27; j_call: TRBJ1-1; cdr3_length: 14; d_call: NA; clone_size: once; cdr3_aa: CASSLYQGSTEAFF; cdr3_nt: TGTGCCAGCAGTTTATATCAGGGTTCCACTGAAGCTTTCTTT
v_call: TRBV5-4; j_call: TRBJ2-3; cdr3_length: 14; d_call: TRBD2; clone_size: NA; cdr3_aa: CASSWTSGTDTQYF; cdr3_nt: TGTGCCAGCAGCTGGACTAGCGGCACAGATACGCAGTATTTT
v_call: TRBV6-1; j_call: TRBJ2-1; cdr3_length: 14; d_call: TRBD1; clone_size: once; cdr3_aa: CASNPGTGWNEQFF; cdr3_nt: TGTGCCAGCAATCCCGGGACAGGGTGGAATGAGCAGTTCTTC
v_call: TRBV9; j_call: TRBJ2-2; cdr3_length: 13; d_call: NA; clone_size: NA; cdr3_aa: CASSVGNTGELFF; cdr3_nt: TGTGCCAGCAGCGTAGGGAACACCGGGGAGCTGTTTTTT
v_call: TRBV18; j_call: TRBJ2-4; cdr3_length: 15; d_call: NA; clone_size: NA; cdr3_aa: CASSPRGLAKNIQYF; cdr3_nt: TGTGCCAGCTCACCAAGGGGGTTGGCCAAAAACATTCAGTACTTC
v_call: TRBV29-1; j_call: TRBJ1-1; cdr3_length: 11; d_call: NA; clone_size: NA; cdr3_aa: CSGRGDTEAFF; cdr3_nt: TGCAGCGGTAGGGGGGACACTGAAGCTTTCTTT
v_call: TRBV9; j_call: TRBJ2-5; cdr3_length: 15; d_call: NA; clone_size: NA; cdr3_aa: CASSVGAGERETQYF; cdr3_nt: TGTGCCAGCAGCGTAGGGGCAGGGGAAAGAGAGACCCAGTACTTC
v_call: TRBV20-1; j_call: TRBJ2-7; cdr3_length: 11; d_call: NA; clone_size: NA; cdr3_aa: CSAGQTYEQYF; cdr3_nt: TGCAGTGCTGGACAGACTTACGAGCAGTACTTC
v_call: TRBV6-1; j_call: TRBJ2-7; cdr3_length: 20; d_call: TRBD1; clone_size: NA; cdr3_aa: CASSEARSWATGTGGYEQYF; cdr3_nt: TGTGCCAGCAGTGAAGCGCGGAGTTGGGCGACCGGGACAGGGGGCTACGAGCAGTACTTC
v_call: TRBV6-1; j_call: TRBJ1-5; cdr3_length: 14; d_call: NA; clone_size: NA; cdr3_aa: CASTTGLENQPQHF; cdr3_nt: TGTGCCAGCACTACAGGGCTGGAAAATCAGCCCCAGCATTTT
v_call: TRBV18; j_call: TRBJ2-1; cdr3_length: 14; d_call: TRBD1; clone_size: few; cdr3_aa: CASYPGTANNEQFF; cdr3_nt: TGTGCCAGCTATCCCGGGACAGCTAACAATGAGCAGTTCTTC
v_call: TRBV6-5; j_call: TRBJ2-2; cdr3_length: 14; d_call: NA; clone_size: NA; cdr3_aa: CASSFLGEAGELFF; cdr3_nt: TGTGCCAGCAGTTTCCTAGGGGAGGCTGGGGAGCTGTTTTTT
v_call: TRBV13; j_call: TRBJ1-2; cdr3_length: 13; d_call: NA; clone_size: NA; cdr3_aa: CASSPFGGLGYTF; cdr3_nt: TGTGCCAGCAGCCCGTTCGGGGGTTTAGGCTACACCTTC
v_call: TRBV5-1; j_call: TRBJ2-3; cdr3_length: 17; d_call: NA; clone_size: NA; cdr3_aa: CASTGLEFGGTADTQYF; cdr3_nt: TGCGCCAGCACTGGGCTCGAATTTGGGGGAACGGCAGATACGCAGTATTTT
v_call: TRBV6-6; j_call: TRBJ1-1; cdr3_length: 15; d_call: NA; clone_size: NA; cdr3_aa: CASSYSTGAMTEAFF; cdr3_nt: TGTGCCAGCAGTTACTCCACGGGGGCGATGACTGAAGCTTTCTTT
v_call: TRBV28; j_call: TRBJ1-5; cdr3_length: 15; d_call: TRBD1; clone_size: once; cdr3_aa: CASSSTNWDSQPQHF; cdr3_nt: TGTGCCAGCAGTTCCACGAATTGGGACAGCCAGCCCCAGCATTTT
v_call: TRBV27; j_call: TRBJ2-4; cdr3_length: 17; d_call: NA; clone_size: NA; cdr3_aa: CASSLWGNRLAKNIQYF; cdr3_nt: TGTGCCAGCAGTTTATGGGGGAACAGACTAGCCAAAAACATTCAGTACTTC
v_call: TRBV27; j_call: TRBJ1-1; cdr3_length: 14; d_call: NA; clone_size: NA; cdr3_aa: CASSSGQTRTEAFF; cdr3_nt: TGTGCCAGCAGTTCCGGTCAAACACGAACTGAAGCTTTCTTT
v_call: TRBV28; j_call: TRBJ2-3; cdr3_length: 17; d_call: NA; clone_size: NA; cdr3_aa: CASSFPSRTQRTDTQYF; cdr3_nt: TGTGCCAGCAGTTTCCCAAGTAGGACCCAACGGACAGATACGCAGTATTTT
v_call: TRBV7-8; j_call: TRBJ2-2; cdr3_length: 16; d_call: TRBD1; clone_size: NA; cdr3_aa: CASSRAGTGDTGELFF; cdr3_nt: TGTGCCAGCAGCCGCGCCGGGACAGGGGACACCGGGGAGCTGTTTTTT
v_call: TRBV10-2; j_call: TRBJ2-5; cdr3_length: 15; d_call: TRBD2; clone_size: NA; cdr3_aa: CASSDSSWRGETQYF; cdr3_nt: TGCGCCAGCAGTGATTCCTCGTGGCGGGGGGAGACCCAGTACTTC
v_call: TRBV6-5; j_call: TRBJ1-4; cdr3_length: 14; d_call: NA; clone_size: NA; cdr3_aa: CASRRDVGAEKLFF; cdr3_nt: TGTGCCAGCAGACGGGACGTGGGGGCTGAAAAACTGTTTTTT
v_call: TRBV7-3; j_call: TRBJ2-3; cdr3_length: 13; d_call: TRBD1; clone_size: once; cdr3_aa: CASSSQGAGKQYF; cdr3_nt: TGTGCCAGCAGCTCCCAGGGGGCTGGTAAGCAGTATTTT
v_call: TRBV18; j_call: TRBJ1-2; cdr3_length: 16; d_call: TRBD1; clone_size: NA; cdr3_aa: CASSPLGQGSSYGYTF; cdr3_nt: TGTGCCAGCTCACCACTGGGACAGGGGTCCTCCTATGGCTACACCTTC